The present T cell receptor (beta chain) was sequenced within a study of T cell responses to AZD1222 COVID-19 vaccine. Overall study findings and caveats: White British donors predominated, females outnumbered males, and clonal diversity was possibly underestimated. Spike-specific TCR breadth and depth were elevated following two AZD1222 doses.

The data were produced by immunoSEQ multiplex PCR, yet TCRdb's version contains in-frame clones alone and is incomplete. The data contain around 100,000 clones, 85% to 90% of them singletons. As regards this clone: Its cognate antigen is unknown.

The V and J ends lost 4 bases and 1 base, in that order; junction bases with no gene match: 4. From germline, CDR1 is GTSNPN and CDR2 SVGIG (reference sequence). This CDR3 comprises 14 residues. This receptor was obtained from an adult in good health. The chain combines TRBV30 with TRBJ1-1; TRBD1 agrees at 9 bases. This sample comprised peripheral blood, obtained on day 0 of AZD1222 vaccination. The CDR3 nucleotides read TGTGCCTGGACCCGGGACAGGGCGAACACTGAAGCTTTCTTT. Translation: CAWTRDRANTEAFF.